Below are 14 T cell receptor beta chains sequenced from a single sample in a study of cytomegalovirus exposure and HLA in healthy donors. This table comes from immunoSEQ multiplex PCR, and its TCRdb copy is limited to in-frame clones, with some not included. This table has approximately 98,000 clones, around 85% appearing once. The sequenced sample consisted of PBMCs. The receptors here all came from a woman younger than 30 in good health and CMV-seronegative.

The chain uses TRBV11-2 and TRBJ2-3; D perhaps matches TRBD1 (6 bases). Trimming left V 1 base short and J 1 base short, with 9 bases between. The CDR3 totals 15 residues. Germline loops: CDR1 SGHAT, CDR2 FQNNGV. This CDR3 is CASSLADRRTDTQYF. The CDR3 nucleotides read TGTGCCAGCAGCTTAGCCGACAGGCGCACAGATACGCAGTATTTT. Full variable domain (rest looked up from reference TRBV11-2 and TRBJ2-3): EAGVAQSPRYKIIEKRQSVAFWCNPISGHATLYWYQQILGQGPKLLIQFQNNGVVDDSQLPKDRFSAERLKGVDSTLKIQPAKLEDSAVYLCASSLADRRTDTQYFGPGTRLTVL.

The chain recombines TRBV18 with TRBJ2-1; 14 positions agree with TRBD2. CDR1 KGHSH and CDR2 LQKENI come from the germline V gene. CDR3 length equals 17 residues. V dropped 0 bases and J dropped 4; count of bases not matched to a gene: 2. CDR3 coding DNA: TGTGCCAGCTCACCACCGACTAGCGGGGGGGTTTACAATGAGCAGTTCTTC. Translation: CASSPPTSGGVYNEQFF.

The rearrangement links TRBV6-1 to TRBJ1-5, with 7 bases fitting TRBD1. The CDR3 is 15 residues long. Germline CDR1 MNHNS, CDR2 SASEGT. V lost 4 bases and J lost 4; bases outside the gene matches: 7. CDR3 coding DNA: TGTGCCAGCAGTGCGGGACAGAGTGCAAATCAGCCCCAGCATTTT. As protein: CASSAGQSANQPQHF.

The chain recombines TRBV30 with TRBJ2-6; D unresolved. The V gene lost 0 bases and the J gene lost 7 bases, with 13 bases spanning the gap. The germline V gene has CDR1 GTSNPN and CDR2 SVGIG (reference sequence). This CDR3 region has 15 residues. The DNA of the CDR3 is TGTGCCTGGAGTGTAGTGCGGTCTCGAGCCAACGTCCTGACTTTC. Protein product: CAWSVVRSRANVLTF.

This clone has a single count. V gene TRBV19 combines with J gene TRBJ2-5, with D possibly being TRBD2 (6 bases). The CDR3 length is 14 residues. V was shortened by 9 bases and J by 5 bases, with 19 bases between the two germline ends. Germline lookup yields CDR1 LNHDA and CDR2 SQIVND (reference sequence). CDR3 in DNA: TGTGCCAGCAACCGGGACTTTCGGGGGGAGACCCAGTACTTC. Translated, it gives CASNRDFRGETQYF.

The rearrangement joins TRBV5-1 to TRBJ2-7; 7 bases are a match to TRBD2. The germline CDR1 and CDR2 sequences are SGHRS and YFSETQ. The CDR3 spans 15 residues. Germline trimming cut 4 bases from V and 0 bases from J; bases unmatched to any gene: 7. CDR3: CASSPLAESSYEQYF. The CDR3 DNA is TGCGCCAGCAGCCCTCTAGCGGAATCCTCCTACGAGCAGTACTTC.

The chain couples TRBV7-8 to TRBJ1-6; 9 nucleotides line up with TRBD1. The germline V gene encodes CDR1 SGHVS and CDR2 FQNEAQ. V lost 0 bases to trimming and J lost 9 bases; unmatched junction nucleotides: 3. This CDR3 is 15 amino acids long. This CDR3 is CASSLARQGGSPLHF. The CDR3 bases are TGTGCCAGCAGCTTAGCACGACAGGGGGGTTCACCCCTCCACTTT.

In this sample, this clone turned up once. J is TRBJ2-2 and V is TRBV5-1, with 8 bases aligning to TRBD2. Germline assignment: CDR1 SGHRS and CDR2 YFSETQ. V lost 0 bases and J lost 2; bases outside the gene matches: 3. The CDR3 consists of 16 residues. CDR3 loop: CASSLGSGGNTGELFF. CDR3 DNA sequence: TGCGCCAGCAGCTTGGGCAGCGGGGGTAACACCGGGGAGCTGTTTTTT.

The chain employs TRBV10-3 and TRBJ2-1; D possibly corresponds to TRBD2 (6 bases). The CDR3 spans 15 residues. Germline CDR1 reads ENHRY; CDR2 reads SYGVKD. Trimming removed 6 bases at V and 0 bases at J, with 12 bases between. This CDR3 is CAISGGESSYNEQFF. Here the CDR3 DNA reads TGTGCCATCAGCGGGGGAGAGAGCTCCTACAATGAGCAGTTCTTC.

V gene TRBV28 combines with J gene TRBJ2-7; D remains ambiguous. CDR1 and CDR2 from the germline V gene are MDHEN and SYDVKM. The CDR3 contains 14 residues. V shed 0 bases and J shed 2 bases, with 8 bases lying between them. In DNA form, the CDR3 reads TGTGCCAGCAGTTTATGGGCAGTCCCCTACGAGCAGTACTTC. Translation: CASSLWAVPYEQYF. Together with reference TRBV28 and TRBJ2-7, the CDR3 gives the full variable domain: DVKVTQSSRYLVKRTGEKVFLECVQDMDHENMFWYRQDPGLGLRLIYFSYDVKMKEKGDIPEGYSVSREKKERFSLILESASTNQTSMYLCASSLWAVPYEQYFGPGTRLTVT.

This chain joins TRBV27 and TRBJ2-7; 8 nucleotides line up with TRBD2. J gave up 7 bases and V 7 bases, and 9 bases lay outside the gene matches. The CDR3 contains 13 residues. Per germline, CDR1 MNHEY and CDR2 SMNVEV (reference sequence). This CDR3 is CASTGGADGEQYF. CDR3 nucleotides: TGTGCCAGCACGGGGGGGGCAGATGGGGAGCAGTACTTC.

The gene calls are TRBV6-6 and TRBJ2-1; D is perhaps TRBD2 (5 bases). Trimming removed 6 bases at V and 4 bases at J, with 16 bases between. The CDR3 runs 15 residues. Germline CDR1 MNHNY, CDR2 SVGAGI (reference sequence). CDR3 protein: CASSPGLQAYNEQFF. In DNA form, the CDR3 reads TGTGCCAGCAGCCCTGGACTCCAAGCGTACAATGAGCAGTTCTTC.

This CDR3 is CASSPIEGAYGYTF. The CDR3 DNA reads TGTGCCAGCAGTCCCATCGAGGGGGCCTATGGCTACACCTTC. This chain connects TRBV5-4 to TRBJ1-2; TRBD1 matches at 7 bases. Germline CDR1 is SGHNT and CDR2 is YYREEE (reference sequence). V lost 5 bases to trimming and J lost 4 bases; unmatched junction nucleotides: 8. The CDR3 covers 14 residues.

The V call is TRBV4-1, the J call TRBJ1-5; D may be TRBD1 (5 bases). Per germline, CDR1 MGHRA and CDR2 YSYEKL. The CDR3 length is 16 residues. The ends were cut back, 0 bases at V and 11 bases at J, with 20 bases in the middle. CDR3 coding DNA: TGCGCCAGCAGCCAAGATCTAGCAGGAGGGGTCGAGGCCCAGCATTTT. Protein sequence: CASSQDLAGGVEAQHF.